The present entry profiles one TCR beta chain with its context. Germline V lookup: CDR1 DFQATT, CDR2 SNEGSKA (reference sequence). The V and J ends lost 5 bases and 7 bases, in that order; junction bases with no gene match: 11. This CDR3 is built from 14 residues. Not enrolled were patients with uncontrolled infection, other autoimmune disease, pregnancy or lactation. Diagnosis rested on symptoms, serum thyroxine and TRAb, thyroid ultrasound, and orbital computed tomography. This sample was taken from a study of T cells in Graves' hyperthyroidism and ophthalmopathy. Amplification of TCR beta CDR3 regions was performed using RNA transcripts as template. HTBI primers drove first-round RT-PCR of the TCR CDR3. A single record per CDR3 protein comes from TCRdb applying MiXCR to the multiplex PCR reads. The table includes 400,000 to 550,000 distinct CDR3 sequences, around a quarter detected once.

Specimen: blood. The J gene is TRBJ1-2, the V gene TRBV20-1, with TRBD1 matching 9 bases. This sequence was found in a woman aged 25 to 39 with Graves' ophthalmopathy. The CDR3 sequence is CSAGDREGYSGYTF. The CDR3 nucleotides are TGCAGTGCTGGGGACAGGGAAGGTTACAGTGGCTACACCTTC.